This TCR beta chain was documented in a study of T cells expressing NK-cell markers. From its re-call of the 5' RACE reads, TCRdb lists each CDR3 protein once, without DNA. The sample has around 280,000 distinct CDR3 sequences. The TCR sequence derives from a man between 18 and 35 years old in good health. Sequencing used blood T cells: a sorted CD56 or NKG2C T cell subset, CD4+ or CD8+ T cells, or bulk PBMC T cells (not recorded which).

This CDR3 is CAAFRVGGSGLFF. The rearrangement links TRBV12-3 or TRBV12-4 to TRBJ2-2; TCRdb names TRBD2, which stays unverified in the absence of DNA. CDR3 size: 13 residues.